This T cell receptor (beta chain) was captured in a study of T cell changes during pregnancy in multiple sclerosis. Trimming removed 3 bases from V and 2 bases from J, with 9 bases in between. This CDR3 is 13 amino acids long. The germline V gene has CDR1 SQVTM and CDR2 ANQGSEA. This clone was seen once. The table came from immunoSEQ multiplex PCR; TCRdb's copy has only in-frame clones and leaves some out. In the table there are 85,000 to 130,000 clones, 91% of which are singletons. The chain has TRBV29-1 and TRBJ2-3, with a tentative D call TRBD1 (6 bases). The sequence derives from a female donor with multiple sclerosis, enrolled in a pregnancy study. The material was peripheral blood, obtained before pregnancy. CDR3 amino acids: CSVDQGITDTQYF. The CDR3 bases are TGCAGCGTTGACCAGGGGATCACAGATACGCAGTATTTT.